What follows are 23 T cell receptor beta chains derived from one specimen sequenced in a study of CD8 T cells in ankylosing spondylitis. TCRdb re-called the 5' RACE reads with MiXCR, one entry per CDR3 protein. The profile shows under 200,000 distinct CDR3 sequences, 11% of them singletons. The sample taken for sequencing was blood, either unsorted or a sorted T cell fraction (not recorded which). These receptors all stem from a male donor with ankylosing spondylitis or in good health (not recorded which).

This clonotype was seen at least ten times. V is TRBV12-3 or TRBV12-4 and J is TRBJ1-1; possibly TRBD1 for D (5 bases). V lost 3 bases and J 1 base, leaving 9 bases between the germline ends. The CDR3 totals 14 residues. For the CDR3, the DNA is TGTGCCAGCAGTTTCTGGCAGGGGAACACTGAAGCTTTCTTT. Encoded protein: CASSFWQGNTEAFF.

This clonotype has ten or more counts. The chain recombines TRBV4-2 with TRBJ2-1, with TRBD2 identical over 13 bases. The germline gives CDR1 LGHNA, CDR2 YNFKEQ. The ends lost 0 bases at V and 7 bases at J; junction bases unmatched: 6. The CDR3 covers 17 residues. CDR3 nucleotides: TGTGCCAGCAGCCAAGAGACTAGCGGGGGGAGATGGAATGAGCAGTTCTTC. Its protein is CASSQETSGGRWNEQFF.

There are many counts of this clonotype. The chain uses TRBV27 and TRBJ1-4; TRBD1 is a possible D gene (6 bases). The ends were cut back, 3 bases at V and 5 bases at J, with 13 bases in the middle. Germline V gene data show CDR1 as MNHEY and CDR2 as SMNVEV (reference sequence). CDR3 length: 15 amino acids. Here the CDR3 reads CASSFGGVGNEKLFF. The DNA of the CDR3 is TGTGCCAGCAGTTTTGGGGGCGTGGGGAATGAAAAACTGTTTTTT.

This clonotype has ten or more counts. V and J are TRBV6-1 and TRBJ2-7; 12 nucleotides match TRBD1. The CDR3 totals 15 residues. Trimming took 8 bases from V and 6 from J; bases not matched to a gene: 11. Germline CDR1 reads MNHNS; CDR2 reads SASEGT. CDR3 protein: CASGRWGTGGSEQYF. The CDR3, as DNA: TGTGCCAGCGGCCGGTGGGGGACAGGGGGCAGCGAGCAGTACTTC.

This clonotype was counted between two and nine times. The chain employs TRBV21-1 and TRBJ2-7. TRBV21-1 is listed as a pseudogene. There are 12 residues in the CDR3. Here the CDR3 DNA reads TGTGCCAGCAGCAATCGTTACCACGAGCAGTACTTC. Amino acid sequence: CASSNRYHEQYF.

Ten or more counts support this clonotype. The chain carries TRBV11-2 and TRBJ2-1; D is undetermined. Germline V gene data show CDR1 as SGHAT and CDR2 as FQNNGV. Trimming shortened V by 4 bases and J by 7 bases, and 11 bases separated the two germline ends. This CDR3 has 13 amino acids. CDR3 loop: CASSSPWGNEQFF. The CDR3 DNA reads TGTGCCAGCAGCTCCCCATGGGGAAATGAGCAGTTCTTC.

There are many counts of this clonotype. This sequence joins TRBV10-2 and TRBJ2-3; no reliable D call. There are 16 residues in the CDR3. CDR1 and CDR2 (germline): WSHSY, SAAADI. V gave up 2 bases and J gave up 0 bases, with 12 bases separating them. This CDR3 reads CASSEGQRTSTDTQYF. The CDR3 DNA reads TGCGCCAGCAGTGAGGGGCAGCGAACGAGCACAGATACGCAGTATTTT.

This clonotype was detected ten times or more. This chain joins TRBV10-3 and TRBJ2-7; D perhaps matches TRBD2 (5 bases). V lost 0 bases, J lost 2 bases, and 8 bases lay in between. The germline V gene encodes CDR1 ENHRY and CDR2 SYGVKD. This CDR3 has 14 amino acids. The CDR3 region is CAISESGLTYEQYF. The CDR3 DNA sequence: TGTGCCATCAGTGAGTCTGGACTGACCTACGAGCAGTACTTC.

This clonotype was recorded many times. The V call is TRBV12-3 or TRBV12-4, the J call TRBJ2-7, with no clear D. This CDR3 has 13 residues. V was cut by 5 bases and J by 1 base, with 9 bases left in between. CDR3 in DNA: TGTGCCAGCAGTCCCCAAGGTTCCTACGAGCAGTACTTC. It codes for CASSPQGSYEQYF.

At least ten counts were recorded for this clonotype. The J gene is TRBJ1-2, the V gene TRBV11-3; D call uncertain. Trimming removed 1 base at V and 4 bases at J, with 10 bases between. Per germline, CDR1 SGHNT and CDR2 YENEEA. The CDR3 covers 14 residues. CDR3 sequence reads: CASSLGSSSYGYTF. CDR3 bases: TGTGCCAGCAGCTTAGGATCAAGCAGCTATGGCTACACCTTC.

Many counts were recorded for this clonotype. This rearrangement joins TRBV3-1 to TRBJ2-7, with TRBD2 matching over 16 bases. The germline CDR1 and CDR2 sequences are LGHDT and YNNKEL (reference sequence). There are 18 residues in the CDR3. V lost 5 bases, J lost 4 bases, and 11 bases stayed unmatched. CDR3 in amino acids: CASSSGTSGRARVYEQYF. CDR3 coding DNA: TGTGCCAGCAGCTCGGGGACTAGCGGGAGGGCCAGGGTATACGAGCAGTACTTC.

Ten or more counts support this clonotype. The V and J genes are TRBV29-1 and TRBJ1-1; D is undetermined. Germline V CDR1 and CDR2: SQVTM, ANQGSEA. V was clipped by 4 bases and J by 6 bases, with 6 bases between them. The CDR3 consists of 10 residues. CDR3 sequence reads: CSVATAEAFF. The CDR3 DNA reads TGCAGCGTTGCGACTGCTGAAGCTTTCTTT.

Details on this clonotype: The junction departs from germline at one end; a sequencing error may be responsible. This sequence joins TRBV3-1 and TRBJ1-2; no clear D. The V gene's germline CDR1 is LGHDT and CDR2 YNNKEL (reference sequence). The CDR3 spans 12 residues. The CDR3 here is CASSHHPDWRSF. The DNA of the CDR3 is TGTGCCAGCAGCCATCACCCAGATTGGAGGTCTTTC.

The gene calls are TRBV12-3 or TRBV12-4 and TRBJ1-3, with D tentatively TRBD1 (5 bases). CDR3 size: 15 residues. The ends were cut back, 6 bases at V and 2 bases at J, with 14 bases in the middle. This CDR3 reads CASSPGGGTGNTIYF. The CDR3 coding sequence is TGTGCCAGCAGCCCTGGTGGGGGAACTGGAAACACCATATATTTT.

This clonotype was observed many times. The V and J genes are TRBV20-1 and TRBJ2-5; 9 bases match TRBD2. Germline-derived CDR1 and CDR2 are DFQATT and SNEGSKA (reference sequence). This CDR3 is built from 13 residues. V was clipped by 6 bases and J by 1 base; unmatched bases: 3. The CDR3 here is CSAEREAQETQYF. CDR3 DNA: TGCAGTGCGGAGCGGGAGGCCCAAGAGACCCAGTACTTC.

This clonotype was found a few times. J is TRBJ2-6 and V is TRBV10-3; D unclear. V lost 6 bases to trimming and J lost 0 bases, with 9 bases between them. CDR3 length equals 15 residues. The germline gives CDR1 ENHRY, CDR2 SYGVKD. CDR3 in amino acids: CAISKPPSGANVLTF. CDR3 bases: TGTGCCATCAGCAAACCACCCTCTGGGGCCAACGTCCTGACTTTC.

The CDR3 DNA sequence: TGTGCCAGCAGCCCAGACTACGGGGCCCTCTATGGCTACACCTTC. As protein: CASSPDYGALYGYTF. The J gene is TRBJ1-2, the V gene TRBV7-2; possibly TRBD1 for D (5 bases). Germline CDR1 SGHTA, CDR2 FQGNSA. The CDR3 extends over 15 amino acids. Trimming took 5 bases from V and 4 from J, leaving 17 bases between them.

CDR3 protein: CASSLLLAEVFF. CDR3 DNA sequence: TGTGCCAGCAGCCTTCTCCTAGCAGAGGTTTTCTTT. The chain carries TRBV7-2 and TRBJ1-1; D is undetermined. This CDR3 spans 12 amino acids. Germline CDR1 SGHTA, CDR2 FQGNSA. Between the trimmed V and J ends, which lost 5 bases and 13 bases, there was a span of 17 bases.

The V and J genes are TRBV12-3 or TRBV12-4 and TRBJ1-2; possible D gene TRBD1, 5 bases. Deletions cut 6 bases from V and 2 bases from J, with 16 bases between. The CDR3 spans 15 residues. This CDR3 reads CASRQGTSRNYGYTF. The DNA of the CDR3 is TGTGCCAGCAGACAAGGGACTTCCCGGAACTATGGCTACACCTTC.

This clonotype was picked up a small number of times. The chain recombines TRBV2 with TRBJ1-1; the D is unclear. Trimming removed 2 bases at V and 2 bases at J, with 9 bases between. CDR3 size: 14 residues. The V gene's germline CDR1 is SNHLY and CDR2 FYNNEI. DNA for the CDR3: TGTGCCAGCAGTGAATGGCTGCGTAACACTGAAGCTTTCTTT. Translation: CASSEWLRNTEAFF.

Ten or more counts support this clonotype. The rearrangement uses TRBV7-6 and TRBJ2-7; unclear D gene. CDR1 SGHVS and CDR2 FNYEAQ come from the germline V gene. V was shortened by 1 base and J by 0 bases, with 7 bases between the two germline ends. The CDR3 contains 14 residues. CDR3 loop: CASSLGAVSYEQYF. In DNA form, the CDR3 reads TGTGCCAGCAGCTTAGGAGCAGTCTCCTACGAGCAGTACTTC.

This clonotype was detected many times. The chain is built from TRBV29-1 and TRBJ2-1; D unclear. Trimming shortened V by 0 bases and J by 7 bases, and 13 bases separated the two germline ends. The CDR3 is 14 residues long. CDR1 and CDR2 from the germline V gene are SQVTM and ANQGSEA. The CDR3 DNA sequence: TGCAGCGTTGAAGAGGTGATTCCGGTAAATGAGCAGTTCTTC. Protein sequence: CSVEEVIPVNEQFF.

This clonotype was counted between two and nine times. The rearrangement uses TRBV7-9 and TRBJ2-2; D is undetermined. V gave up 6 bases and J gave up 7 bases, with 9 bases separating them. CDR3 size: 12 residues. Per germline, CDR1 SEHNR and CDR2 FQNEAQ (reference sequence). In nucleotides, the CDR3 is TGTGCCAGCAGTCGGAAGGACGGGGAGCTGTTTTTT. Amino acid sequence: CASSRKDGELFF.